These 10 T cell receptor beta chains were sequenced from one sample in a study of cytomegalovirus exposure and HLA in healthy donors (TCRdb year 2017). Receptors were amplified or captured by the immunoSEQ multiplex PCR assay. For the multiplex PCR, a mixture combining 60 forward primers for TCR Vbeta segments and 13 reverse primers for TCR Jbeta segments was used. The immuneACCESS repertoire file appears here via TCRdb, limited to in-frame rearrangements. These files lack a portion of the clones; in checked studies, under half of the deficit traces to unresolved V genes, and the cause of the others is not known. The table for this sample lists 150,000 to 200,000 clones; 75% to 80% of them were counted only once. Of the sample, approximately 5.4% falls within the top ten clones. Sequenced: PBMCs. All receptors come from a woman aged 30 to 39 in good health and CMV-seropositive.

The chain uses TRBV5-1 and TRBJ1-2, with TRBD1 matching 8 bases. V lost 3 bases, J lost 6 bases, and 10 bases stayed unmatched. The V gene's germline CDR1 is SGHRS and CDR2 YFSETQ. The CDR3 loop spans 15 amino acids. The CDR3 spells CASSYSGTGQDGYTF. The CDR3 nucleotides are TGCGCCAGCAGCTACTCCGGGACAGGTCAAGATGGCTACACCTTC.

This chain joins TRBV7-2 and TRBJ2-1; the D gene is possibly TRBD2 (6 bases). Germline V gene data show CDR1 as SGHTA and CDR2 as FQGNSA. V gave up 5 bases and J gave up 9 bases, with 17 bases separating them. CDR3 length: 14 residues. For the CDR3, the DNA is TGTGCCAGCAGCCCCCAGACTGGAGGGGCTGAGCAGTTCTTC. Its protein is CASSPQTGGAEQFF.

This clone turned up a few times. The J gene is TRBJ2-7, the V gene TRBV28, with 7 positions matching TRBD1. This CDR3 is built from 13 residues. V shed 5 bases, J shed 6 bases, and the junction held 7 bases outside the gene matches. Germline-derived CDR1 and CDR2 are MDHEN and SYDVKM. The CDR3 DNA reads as TGTGCCAGCAGTGCTACAGGGGTTCCCGAGCAGTACTTC. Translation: CASSATGVPEQYF.

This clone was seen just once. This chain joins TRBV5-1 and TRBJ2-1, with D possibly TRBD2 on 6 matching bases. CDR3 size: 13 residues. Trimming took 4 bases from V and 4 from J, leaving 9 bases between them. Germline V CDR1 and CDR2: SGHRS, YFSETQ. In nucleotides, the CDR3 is TGCGCCAGCAGCGGAGGGACGTACAATGAGCAGTTCTTC. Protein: CASSGGTYNEQFF.

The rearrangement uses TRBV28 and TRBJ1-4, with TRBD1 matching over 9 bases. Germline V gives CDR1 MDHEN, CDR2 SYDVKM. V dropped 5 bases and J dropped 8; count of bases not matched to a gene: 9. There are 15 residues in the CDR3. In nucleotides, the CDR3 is TGTGCCAGCAGTCGTTTGACAGGGGGAGAAGAAAAACTGTTTTTT. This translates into CASSRLTGGEEKLFF.

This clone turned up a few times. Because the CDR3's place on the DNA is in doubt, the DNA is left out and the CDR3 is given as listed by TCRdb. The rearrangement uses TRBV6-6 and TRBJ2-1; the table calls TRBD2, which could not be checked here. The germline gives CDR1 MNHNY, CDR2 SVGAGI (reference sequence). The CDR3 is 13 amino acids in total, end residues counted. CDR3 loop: CASSSSGGNEQFF.

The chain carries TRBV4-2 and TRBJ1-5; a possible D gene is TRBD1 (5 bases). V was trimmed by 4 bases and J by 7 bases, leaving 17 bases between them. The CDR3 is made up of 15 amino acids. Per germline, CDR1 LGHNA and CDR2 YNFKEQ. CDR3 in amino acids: CASSPDGQGWQPQHF. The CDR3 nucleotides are TGTGCCAGCAGCCCAGACGGTCAGGGCTGGCAGCCCCAGCATTTT.

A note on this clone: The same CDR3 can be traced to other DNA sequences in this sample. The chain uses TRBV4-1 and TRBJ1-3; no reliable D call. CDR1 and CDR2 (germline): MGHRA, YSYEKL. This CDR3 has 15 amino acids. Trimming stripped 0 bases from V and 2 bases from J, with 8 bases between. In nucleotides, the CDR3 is TGCGCCAGCAGCCAAGATCCCGGGACTGGAAACACCATATATTTT. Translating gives CASSQDPGTGNTIYF.

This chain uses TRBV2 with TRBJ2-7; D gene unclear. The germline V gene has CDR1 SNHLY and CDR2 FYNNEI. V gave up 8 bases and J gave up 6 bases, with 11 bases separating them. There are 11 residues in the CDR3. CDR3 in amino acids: CASGPSGEQYF. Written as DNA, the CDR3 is TGTGCCAGCGGTCCGTCGGGCGAGCAGTACTTC.

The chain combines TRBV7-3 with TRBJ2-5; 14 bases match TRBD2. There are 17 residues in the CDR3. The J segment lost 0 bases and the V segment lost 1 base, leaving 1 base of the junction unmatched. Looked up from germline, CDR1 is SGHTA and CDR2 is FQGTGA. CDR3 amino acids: CASSLRLAGGYQETQYF. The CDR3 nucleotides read TGTGCCAGCAGCTTAAGACTAGCGGGGGGGTACCAAGAGACCCAGTACTTC. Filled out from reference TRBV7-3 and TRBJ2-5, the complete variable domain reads GAGVSQTPSNKVTEKGKYVELRCDPISGHTALYWYRQSLGQGPEFLIYFQGTGAADDSGLPNDRFFAVRPEGSVSTLKIQRTERGDSAVYLCASSLRLAGGYQETQYFGPGTRLLVL.